Each of the 15 T cell receptor beta chains below was sequenced from the same sample in a study of blood T cell repertoires in COVID-19. Clones were sequenced by immunoSEQ multiplex PCR, and TCRdb holds only the in-frame ones, with some missing. The sample has about 280,000 clones, approximately 85% seen once. Sample: peripheral blood. Receptors originate from a human donor in a cohort sampled during active COVID-19.

To note about this clone: Distinct nucleotide sequences in the sample also encode this CDR3. The CDR3 nucleotides read TGTGCCAGCAGTGAAGTGAGGAATCAGCCCCAGCATTTT. Its protein product is CASSEVRNQPQHF. V usage is TRBV6-1 and J usage is TRBJ1-5; no definite D call. The germline CDR1 and CDR2 sequences are MNHNS and SASEGT. This CDR3 has 13 amino acids. The ends were cut back, 1 base at V and 4 bases at J, with 5 bases in the middle.

The gene calls are TRBV4-1 and TRBJ2-1, with TRBD2 matching over 15 bases. Unmatched junction bases numbered 7, after V lost 4 bases and J lost 0 bases. From germline, CDR1 is MGHRA and CDR2 YSYEKL. This CDR3 contains 19 residues. The CDR3 DNA is TGCGCCAGCAGCCTCCCACCGGGACTAGCGGGAGGCTCCTACAATGAGCAGTTCTTC. This sequence encodes CASSLPPGLAGGSYNEQFF.

The chain couples TRBV30 to TRBJ2-1, with TRBD1 identical over 9 bases. CDR3 length equals 12 residues. V trimming: 5 bases; J trimming: 9 bases; junction bases outside the gene matches: 5. Looked up from germline, CDR1 is GTSNPN and CDR2 is SVGIG (reference sequence). The CDR3 DNA follows: TGTGCCTGGGACAACAGGGGGCGTGAGCAGTTCTTC. This gives the protein CAWDNRGREQFF. Full variable domain (rest looked up from reference TRBV30 and TRBJ2-1): SQTIHQWPATLVQPVGSPLSLECTVEGTSNPNLYWYRQAAGRGLQLLFYSVGIGQISSEVPQNLSASRPQDRQFILSSKKLLLSDSGFYLCAWDNRGREQFFGPGTRLTVL.

This sequence joins TRBV14 and TRBJ1-6; D is possibly TRBD1 (5 bases). CDR3 length: 15 residues. Germline loops: CDR1 SGHDN, CDR2 FVKESK. V lost 3 bases to trimming and J lost 9 bases, with 15 bases between them. In DNA form, the CDR3 reads TGTGCCAGCAGCCAGGGTAGCCCAGGGTTTTCACCCCTCCACTTT. This gives the protein CASSQGSPGFSPLHF.

The chain employs TRBV19 and TRBJ1-5; TRBD1 matches at 7 bases. V lost 7 bases, J lost 6 bases, and 12 bases stayed unmatched. The germline V gene has CDR1 LNHDA and CDR2 SQIVND (reference sequence). CDR3 length equals 15 residues. This CDR3 reads CASTSQGGAGQPQHF. The CDR3 DNA is TGTGCCAGTACCTCGCAAGGGGGCGCGGGTCAGCCCCAGCATTTT.

This chain connects TRBV9 to TRBJ2-7; 12 bases match TRBD2. This CDR3 comprises 14 residues. Germline-derived CDR1 and CDR2 are SGDLS and YYNGEE. The trim removed 4 bases at V and 6 bases at J, leaving 5 bases unmatched. CDR3 sequence: CASSPLAGGGEQYF. CDR3 DNA sequence: TGTGCCAGCAGCCCGCTAGCGGGAGGGGGCGAGCAGTACTTC.

V is TRBV6-1 and J is TRBJ1-3; D is unresolved. Between the trimmed V and J ends, which lost 3 bases and 10 bases, there was a span of 13 bases. CDR1 and CDR2 from the germline V gene are MNHNS and SASEGT. This CDR3 comprises 13 residues. The CDR3 here is CASSDGGPATIYF. In nucleotides, the CDR3 is TGTGCCAGCAGTGACGGAGGGCCCGCGACCATATATTTT.

The chain couples TRBV7-2 to TRBJ2-3; the D is unclear. V lost 3 bases and J 2 bases, leaving 9 bases between the germline ends. The CDR3 length is 14 residues. CDR1 and CDR2 (germline): SGHTA, FQGNSA. CDR3 nucleotide sequence: TGTGCCAGCAGCTTTGCGCCCCCCACAGATACGCAGTATTTT. Translated, it gives CASSFAPPTDTQYF.

The chain links TRBV6-5 to TRBJ1-3, with D perhaps TRBD1 (5 bases). V lost 7 bases to trimming and J lost 4 bases, with 17 bases between them. This CDR3 spans 15 amino acids. Germline loops: CDR1 MNHEY, CDR2 SVGAGI. The CDR3 reads CASIYGPGSGNTIYF. The CDR3 coding sequence is TGTGCCAGCATTTATGGGCCAGGGTCCGGAAACACCATATATTTT.

This clone was recorded once. This rearrangement joins TRBV6-6 to TRBJ2-1; the D gene is possibly TRBD1 (5 bases). V gave up 5 bases and J gave up 7 bases, with 12 bases separating them. Germline V gives CDR1 MNHNY, CDR2 SVGAGI (reference sequence). This CDR3 comprises 13 residues. The CDR3 spells CASSGHASNEQFF. The CDR3, as DNA: TGTGCCAGCAGTGGACACGCAAGTAATGAGCAGTTCTTC.

V and J are TRBV4-2 and TRBJ2-4, with D possibly being TRBD2 (6 bases). V was trimmed by 0 bases and J by 6 bases, leaving 18 bases between them. The CDR3 is made up of 17 amino acids. Germline-derived CDR1 and CDR2 are LGHNA and YNFKEQ. Here the CDR3 reads CASSQDLTNGGGNIQYF. In nucleotides, the CDR3 is TGTGCCAGCAGCCAAGATCTAACTAACGGGGGAGGAAACATTCAGTACTTC.

The DNA for the CDR3 is TGTGCCAGCAGTTTTAGGACTAGCGGGACTAGCACAGATACGCAGTATTTT. Translating gives CASSFRTSGTSTDTQYF. The gene calls are TRBV27 and TRBJ2-3; TRBD2 agrees at 12 bases. The CDR3 sequence is 17 residues long. V lost 3 bases to trimming and J lost 0 bases; unmatched junction nucleotides: 4. Germline loops: CDR1 MNHEY, CDR2 SMNVEV (reference sequence).

This clone was seen a single time. The chain joins TRBV28 to TRBJ2-2, with D possibly being TRBD1 (6 bases). V was clipped by 4 bases and J by 6 bases, with 21 bases between them. Per germline, CDR1 MDHEN and CDR2 SYDVKM. This CDR3 contains 17 residues. The CDR3 region is CASSYSLGQSFSGELFF. CDR3 DNA sequence: TGTGCCAGCAGTTATTCCCTAGGACAGTCTTTTTCCGGGGAGCTGTTTTTT.

This clone appeared once. The rearrangement uses TRBV3-1 (or the pseudogene TRBV3-2) and TRBJ2-1; D not certain. The CDR3 loop spans 17 amino acids. The V and J ends lost 0 bases and 0 bases respectively, with 12 bases between them. Germline V gene lookup returns CDR1 LGHDT and CDR2 YNNKEL (reference sequence). CDR3 in amino acids: CASSQDPTASSYNEQFF. The CDR3 DNA follows: TGTGCCAGCAGCCAAGATCCCACCGCGAGCTCCTACAATGAGCAGTTCTTC.

There are a few counts of this clone. The DNA for the CDR3 is TGTGCCAGCAGTCACAGCCTAAGGGGCTCTGGAAACACCATATATTTT. It encodes CASSHSLRGSGNTIYF. The V call is TRBV28, the J call TRBJ1-3, with D tentatively TRBD1 (5 bases). The V end lost 5 bases, the J end lost 0 bases, and 14 bases lay between the germline ends. CDR3 length equals 16 residues. The germline V gene encodes CDR1 MDHEN and CDR2 SYDVKM.